Presented here are 14 T cell receptor beta chains from one specimen sequenced in a study of T cell clonality in common variable immunodeficiency. Study-wide findings and caveats: In common variable immunodeficiency, TCR beta chains reportedly carried fewer deletions and N-nucleotide insertions.

Clones were read by immunoSEQ multiplex PCR, and TCRdb kept only the in-frame ones, dropping some. This sample comprises approximately 17,000 clones, none seen once only. For these receptors, no antigen is known. Sequenced input: peripheral blood mononuclear cells. The source of these receptors is a human donor with common variable immunodeficiency.

This clone was detected many times. The read halts 3 residues ahead of the CDR3 end, with the missing end drawn from the germline J gene. V gene TRBV29-1 combines with J gene TRBJ2-7; possibly TRBD1 for D (6 bases). The CDR3 length is 12 residues. Per germline, CDR1 SQVTM and CDR2 ANQGSEA. Trimming left V 4 bases short and J 4 bases short, with 11 bases between. The CDR3 DNA, read in part, is TGCAGCGTTGGGGACATGAAATACGAG. It yields the protein CSVGDMKYE. The CDR3 as a whole reads CSVGDMKYEQYF.

This clone was seen more than once but under ten times. The read terminates 3 residues before the CDR3 end, so the remaining end is supplied by the germline J gene. This chain uses TRBV19 with TRBJ2-7, with D possibly being TRBD1 (5 bases). The CDR3 length is 15 residues. Germline V CDR1 and CDR2: LNHDA, SQIVND (reference sequence). Trimming cost V 3 bases and J 0 bases, with 12 bases left between them. The CDR3 bases that were read are TGTGCCAGTAGTATGTTTGGGGCGAGCTCCTACGAG. It specifies CASSMFGASSYE. The entire CDR3 protein is CASSMFGASSYEQYF.

This clone was recorded many times. Read sequence stops 3 residues before the CDR3 end, and the germline J gene provides the missing end. The V gene is TRBV29-1, the J gene TRBJ2-1; D unclear. Looked up from germline, CDR1 is SQVTM and CDR2 is ANQGSEA. This CDR3 comprises 14 residues. The germline V and J ends were trimmed by 8 bases and 3 bases, with 17 bases remaining between them. The part of the CDR3 DNA that was read is TGCAGCACCCGCTTACAAGAATACTACAATGAG. Translated: CSTRLQEYYNE. The whole CDR3 reads CSTRLQEYYNEQFF.

In the case of this clone: The CDR3 end lies 3 residues beyond the end of the read and is filled in from the germline J gene. The gene calls are TRBV7-9 and TRBJ1-5; a weak D match, TRBD1 (5 bases). The CDR3 has 13 residues. V was cut by 5 bases and J by 7 bases, with 12 bases left in between. CDR1 and CDR2 (germline): SEHNR, FQNEAQ (reference sequence). This CDR3 reads CASSPDNDQPQHF. The sequenced part of the CDR3 DNA is TGTGCCAGCAGCCCGGACAATGACCAGCCC.

A few counts support this clone. The sequenced fragment ends 3 residues before the CDR3 boundary, so the rest is inferred from the germline J gene. This chain uses TRBV18 with TRBJ1-2, with 7 bases identical to TRBD1. Losses at the gene ends were 5 bases for V and 4 bases for J; bases not matched to a gene: 7. The CDR3 totals 14 residues. Per germline, CDR1 KGHSH and CDR2 LQKENI. CDR3 DNA, as far as it was read: TGTGCCAGCTCAAAAGGGACAGAACCCTATGGC. This codes for CASSKGTEPYG. The full CDR3 reads CASSKGTEPYGYTF.

Many counts were recorded for this clone. From the germline J gene comes the end of the CDR3, since the read stops 3 residues before it. The V gene is TRBV10-3, the J gene TRBJ2-3, with 9 positions matching TRBD2. The CDR3 is made up of 13 amino acids. Trimming at V came to 7 bases and at J to 5 bases, leaving 4 bases not matched to a gene. CDR1 ENHRY and CDR2 SYGVKD come from the germline V gene. The CDR3 loop reads CAINVAGEDTQYF. The part of the CDR3 DNA that was read is TGTGCCATCAATGTAGCGGGAGAAGATACG.

This clone is medium-sized. Sequencing ends 3 residues short of the CDR3 end; the germline J gene provides the rest. The gene calls are TRBV10-3 and TRBJ2-7; D remains unclear. The CDR3 totals 14 residues. Germline V gene sequence: CDR1 ENHRY, CDR2 SYGVKD. Deletions cut 7 bases from V and 3 bases from J, with 16 bases between. The CDR3 DNA, read in part, is TGTGCCATCATGGTCACAGTTCCCCGCTACGAG. Translation: CAIMVTVPRYE. The whole CDR3 is CAIMVTVPRYEQYF.

This clone was counted ten times or more. The read finishes 3 residues shy of the CDR3 end, and the germline J gene is used to complete it. The chain has TRBV19 and TRBJ2-5; tentatively, D is TRBD1 (5 bases). The CDR3 covers 12 residues. Germline loops: CDR1 LNHDA, CDR2 SQIVND (reference sequence). Trimming took off 10 bases at V and 1 base at J, with 10 bases between the two ends. The sequenced part of the CDR3 DNA is TGTGCCACAAGGGGTAGCCAAGAGACC. It specifies CATRGSQET. The entire CDR3 sequence reads CATRGSQETQYF.

Comments on this clone: The read terminates 3 residues before the CDR3 end, so the remaining end is supplied by the germline J gene. J is TRBJ1-2 and V is TRBV6-1; 9 bases line up with TRBD1. Germline CDR1 MNHNS, CDR2 SASEGT. CDR3 length equals 18 residues. The ends lost 1 base at V and 7 bases at J; junction bases unmatched: 16. The sequenced CDR3 bases are TGTGCCAGCAGTGAAGTGGGTCCGTCCGGGACAGGGTTCGGTGGC. It yields the protein CASSEVGPSGTGFGG. The whole CDR3 protein reads CASSEVGPSGTGFGGYTF.

At least ten counts were recorded for this clone. The read halts 3 residues ahead of the CDR3 end, with the missing end drawn from the germline J gene. The chain has TRBV7-8 and TRBJ2-3; D is perhaps TRBD2 (7 bases). Trimming removed 5 bases from V and 5 bases from J, with 20 bases in between. CDR3 length: 16 residues. Germline V gene lookup returns CDR1 SGHVS and CDR2 FQNEAQ. This chain's CDR3 is CASSNSRGGREDTQYF. CDR3 DNA, as far as it was read: TGTGCCAGCAGCAATAGTAGGGGGGGCCGTGAAGATACG.

This clone turned up a few times. The sequenced fragment ends 3 residues before the CDR3 boundary, so the rest is inferred from the germline J gene. This chain links TRBV19 with TRBJ1-2; TRBD1 agrees at 8 bases. The CDR3 is made up of 14 amino acids. Germline CDR1 LNHDA, CDR2 SQIVND (reference sequence). J lost 4 bases, V lost 6 bases, and 7 bases had no gene match. The DNA read from the CDR3 is TGTGCCAGTAGAGGCCCGGACAGGGTCTATGGC. Its translation is CASRGPDRVYG. The whole CDR3 sequence is CASRGPDRVYGYTF.

This clone was counted only a few times. The read falls 3 residues short of the CDR3 end, and the missing part is taken from the germline J gene. The chain is built from TRBV7-2 and TRBJ2-1, with D tentatively TRBD2 (5 bases). V lost 5 bases and J 6 bases, leaving 17 bases between the germline ends. CDR1 is SGHTA, CDR2 FQGNSA, per germline. CDR3 length equals 15 residues. CDR3 amino acids: CASSVTYTRTNEQFF. CDR3 DNA, as far as it was read: TGTGCCAGCAGCGTGACCTACACTAGAACCAATGAG.

This clone was seen more than once but under ten times. With the read ending 3 residues before the CDR3 end, the germline J gene is used to fill in that end. This chain joins TRBV19 and TRBJ1-2; 10 nucleotides align to TRBD1. Trimming took 8 bases from V and 7 from J; bases not matched to a gene: 7. Germline loops: CDR1 LNHDA, CDR2 SQIVND (reference sequence). CDR3 length: 13 amino acids. The covered CDR3 bases are TGTGCCAGTTCCCGACAGGGGGCGGGTGGC. This gives the protein CASSRQGAGG. The entire CDR3 is CASSRQGAGGYTF.

This clone was counted at least ten times. The read terminates 3 residues before the CDR3 end, so the remaining end is supplied by the germline J gene. V and J are TRBV29-1 and TRBJ2-1; D is possibly TRBD2 (5 bases). CDR3 length: 16 amino acids. Trimming removed 0 bases from V and 5 bases from J, with 17 bases in between. CDR1 and CDR2 (germline): SQVTM, ANQGSEA. The CDR3 DNA, read in part, is TGCAGCGTTGAAGACCCGGACTCCACGGACCACAATGAG. Translating it yields CSVEDPDSTDHNE. The full-length CDR3 reads as CSVEDPDSTDHNEQFF.